The 3 T cell receptor beta chains in this list originate from one sample, sequenced in a study of long-term antiretroviral therapy in people with HIV. The immunoSEQ assay was v3.0, run at survey level. Repertoires were generated with immunoSEQ multiplex PCR, while TCRdb's copy carries only in-frame clones and drops some. The table records some 24,000 clones, 87% of them present only once. The sample consisted of unsorted PBMCs, taken 1.8 years before starting antiretroviral therapy. These receptors all come from a man aged 50-59 years with HIV.

The J gene is TRBJ1-1, the V gene TRBV19; perhaps TRBD1 as D (6 bases). This CDR3 contains 17 residues. The germline V gene has CDR1 LNHDA and CDR2 SQIVND (reference sequence). The V end lost 2 bases, the J end lost 6 bases, and 22 bases lay between the germline ends. CDR3 DNA sequence: TGTGCCAGTAGTATATTTGGGCACAGGGAGGGAGCCGCTGAAGCTTTCTTT. It translates to CASSIFGHREGAAEAFF.

The chain recombines TRBV6-5 with TRBJ1-6, with D unclear. The length of the CDR3 is 15 residues. The germline CDR1 and CDR2 sequences are MNHEY and SVGAGI. Trimming removed 6 bases at V and 0 bases at J, with 9 bases between. The CDR3 DNA follows: TGTGCCAGCAGGACTGTAAGCTCCTATAATTCACCCCTCCACTTT. This translates into CASRTVSSYNSPLHF.

This chain uses TRBV27 with TRBJ2-7, with a possible D match to TRBD1 (5 bases). V was cut by 5 bases and J by 2 bases, with 16 bases left in between. This CDR3 spans 15 amino acids. The germline CDR1 and CDR2 sequences are MNHEY and SMNVEV (reference sequence). This CDR3 reads CASSPQAPYAYEQYF. CDR3 in DNA: TGTGCCAGCAGTCCACAGGCCCCTTACGCCTACGAGCAGTACTTC.